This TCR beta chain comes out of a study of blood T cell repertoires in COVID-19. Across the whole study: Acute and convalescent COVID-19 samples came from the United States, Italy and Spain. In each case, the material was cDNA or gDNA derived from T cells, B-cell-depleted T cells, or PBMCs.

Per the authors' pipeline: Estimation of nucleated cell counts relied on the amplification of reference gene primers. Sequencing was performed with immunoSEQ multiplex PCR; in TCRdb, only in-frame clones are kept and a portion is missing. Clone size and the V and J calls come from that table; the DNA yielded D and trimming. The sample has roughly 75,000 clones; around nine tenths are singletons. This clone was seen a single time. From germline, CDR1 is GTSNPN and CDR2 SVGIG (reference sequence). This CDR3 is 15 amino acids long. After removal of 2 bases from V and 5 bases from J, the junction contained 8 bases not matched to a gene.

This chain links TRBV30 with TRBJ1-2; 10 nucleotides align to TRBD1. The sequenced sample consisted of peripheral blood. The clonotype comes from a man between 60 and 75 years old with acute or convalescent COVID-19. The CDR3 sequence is CAWSTAGQGRYGYTF. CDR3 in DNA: TGTGCCTGGAGTACTGCGGGACAGGGGAGGTATGGCTACACCTTC.